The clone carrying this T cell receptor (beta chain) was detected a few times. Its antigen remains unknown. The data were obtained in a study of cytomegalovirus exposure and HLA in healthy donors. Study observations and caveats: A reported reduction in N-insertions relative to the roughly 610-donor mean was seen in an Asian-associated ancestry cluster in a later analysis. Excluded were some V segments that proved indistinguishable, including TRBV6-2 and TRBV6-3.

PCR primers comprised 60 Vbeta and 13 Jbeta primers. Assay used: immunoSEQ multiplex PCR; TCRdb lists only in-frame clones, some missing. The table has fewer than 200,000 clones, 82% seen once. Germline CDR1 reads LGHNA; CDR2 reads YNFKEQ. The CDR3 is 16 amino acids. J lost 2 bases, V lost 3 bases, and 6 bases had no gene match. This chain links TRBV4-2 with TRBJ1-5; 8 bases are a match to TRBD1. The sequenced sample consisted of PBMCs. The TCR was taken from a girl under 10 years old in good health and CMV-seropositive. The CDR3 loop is CASSHIGQGGNQPQHF. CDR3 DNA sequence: TGTGCCAGCAGCCACATAGGACAGGGCGGCAATCAGCCCCAGCATTTT.